What follows are 25 T cell receptor beta chains derived from one specimen sequenced in a study of blood T cell repertoires in COVID-19. The table came from immunoSEQ multiplex PCR; TCRdb's copy has only in-frame clones and leaves some out. The sample carries 70,000 or so clones, about four fifths recorded once. The sample was peripheral blood. These receptors all come from a man in his sixties or seventies with acute or convalescent COVID-19.

CDR3 sequence reads: CASSTTGTGNYNEQFF. The CDR3 DNA sequence: TGTGCCAGCAGTACAACCGGGACAGGGAACTACAATGAGCAGTTCTTC. This chain connects TRBV6-2 or TRBV6-3 to TRBJ2-1; 9 nucleotides match TRBD1. The CDR3 loop spans 16 amino acids. Germline lookup yields CDR1 MNHEY and CDR2 SVGEGT. The ends lost 5 bases at V and 3 bases at J; junction bases unmatched: 8.

The chain employs TRBV28 and TRBJ1-1; the D gene is possibly TRBD1 (6 bases). Trimming shortened V by 6 bases and J by 1 base, and 12 bases separated the two germline ends. The CDR3 is 14 amino acids. Germline CDR1 reads MDHEN; CDR2 reads SYDVKM. The CDR3, as DNA: TGTGCCAGCAGCGGACAGTTAAGGAACACTGAAGCTTTCTTT. This codes for CASSGQLRNTEAFF. The whole variable domain, filled in from reference TRBV28 and TRBJ1-1, reads DVKVTQSSRYLVKRTGEKVFLECVQDMDHENMFWYRQDPGLGLRLIYFSYDVKMKEKGDIPEGYSVSREKKERFSLILESASTNQTSMYLCASSGQLRNTEAFFGQGTRLTVV.

This chain joins TRBV5-1 and TRBJ2-2; TRBD2 is a possible D gene (6 bases). CDR1 SGHRS and CDR2 YFSETQ come from the germline V gene. Trimming removed 4 bases at V and 5 bases at J, with 18 bases between. The CDR3 is 16 amino acids. This CDR3 reads CASSLPGSGGTGELFF. The CDR3 nucleotides read TGCGCCAGCAGCCTGCCCGGATCTGGAGGGACCGGGGAGCTGTTTTTT. The complete variable domain, with remaining parts taken from reference TRBV5-1 and TRBJ2-2, reads KAGVTQTPRYLIKTRGQQVTLSCSPISGHRSVSWYQQTPGQGLQFLFEYFSETQRNKGNFPGRFSGRQFSNSRSEMNVSTLELGDSALYLCASSLPGSGGTGELFFGEGSRLTVL.

The CDR3 DNA sequence: TGCGCCAGCAGCTTGGGTAGTCCCAATGAGCAGTTCTTC. This sequence encodes CASSLGSPNEQFF. The rearrangement joins TRBV5-1 to TRBJ2-1; D remains unclear. Trimming took off 0 bases at V and 6 bases at J, with 7 bases between the two ends. Per germline, CDR1 SGHRS and CDR2 YFSETQ. The CDR3 sequence is 13 residues long.

The J gene is TRBJ2-1, the V gene TRBV7-9; 9 bases match TRBD2. This CDR3 region has 17 residues. Germline CDR1 is SEHNR and CDR2 is FQNEAQ (reference sequence). The V gene end was trimmed by 5 bases and the J gene end by 5 bases; junction bases not matched to a gene: 13. CDR3 protein: CASSARSTSGSHNEQFF. In DNA, the CDR3 is TGTGCCAGCAGCGCCAGATCTACTAGCGGGTCCCACAATGAGCAGTTCTTC.

This CDR3 is CASSESAGGQGDEQFF. DNA for the CDR3: TGCGCCAGCAGTGAGTCGGCGGGAGGGCAGGGGGACGAGCAGTTCTTC. The rearrangement links TRBV10-2 to TRBJ2-1, with TRBD2 matching over 9 bases. Germline trimming cut 0 bases from V and 10 bases from J; bases unmatched to any gene: 10. The germline CDR1 and CDR2 sequences are WSHSY and SAAADI. The CDR3 extends over 16 amino acids.

This clone was seen once. The chain is built from TRBV24-1 and TRBJ1-2, with 10 nucleotides matching TRBD1. V was pared by 6 bases and J by 4 bases, with 7 bases of the junction left unmatched. Looked up from germline, CDR1 is KGHDR and CDR2 is SFDVKD. The CDR3 runs to 15 residues. CDR3 in amino acids: CATSTTGTGAYGYTF. The CDR3 DNA reads as TGTGCCACCAGTACTACCGGGACAGGGGCCTATGGCTACACCTTC.

V gene TRBV6-5 combines with J gene TRBJ1-2; no clear D. Per germline, CDR1 MNHEY and CDR2 SVGAGI. The CDR3 extends over 14 amino acids. V lost 0 bases and J 4 bases, leaving 9 bases between the germline ends. The CDR3 spells CASSYSRHGYGYTF. The CDR3 DNA reads as TGTGCCAGCAGTTACTCGCGACACGGCTATGGCTACACCTTC.

This rearrangement joins TRBV9 to TRBJ2-7; 9 bases map to TRBD1. The junction had 6 bases not matched to a gene; V was cut back by 3 bases and J by 5 bases. CDR3 length: 14 residues. The germline V gene has CDR1 SGDLS and CDR2 YYNGEE. The DNA of the CDR3 is TGTGCCAGCAGCGGTACAGGGGGCACCGACGAGCAGTACTTC. It codes for CASSGTGGTDEQYF.

V and J are TRBV5-1 and TRBJ1-2; D perhaps matches TRBD1 (5 bases). The CDR3 spans 15 residues. The V gene's germline CDR1 is SGHRS and CDR2 YFSETQ. Trimming stripped 0 bases from V and 0 bases from J, with 9 bases between. In nucleotides, the CDR3 is TGCGCCAGCAGCTTGGCCCAGGGAACTAACTATGGCTACACCTTC. Its protein product is CASSLAQGTNYGYTF.

Concerning this clone itself: At one boundary the junction diverges from the germline segment, which might be a read error. This chain links TRBV18 with TRBJ2-5, with 10 bases aligning to TRBD2. This CDR3 region has 15 residues. Germline V gene data show CDR1 as KGHSH and CDR2 as LQKENI. The CDR3 spells CASSQAGGPAETQYF. DNA for the CDR3: TGTGCCAGTTCACAAGCGGGAGGGCCCGCAGAGACCCAGTACTTC.

The rearrangement uses TRBV6-2 or TRBV6-3 and TRBJ1-1; D might be TRBD1 (6 bases). The CDR3 loop spans 13 amino acids. The V gene lost 5 bases and the J gene lost 11 bases, with 18 bases spanning the gap. CDR1 and CDR2 from the germline V gene are MNHEY and SVGEGT. The CDR3 sequence is CASSQPPAGVAFF. Written as DNA, the CDR3 is TGTGCCAGCAGTCAACCCCCGGCAGGGGTGGCTTTCTTT.

This clone has only one observation. The chain combines TRBV15 with TRBJ2-3; a possible D gene is TRBD2 (6 bases). The CDR3 extends over 13 amino acids. V was cut by 0 bases and J by 11 bases, with 12 bases left in between. Germline loops: CDR1 LNHNV, CDR2 YYDKDF (reference sequence). The CDR3 DNA follows: TGTGCCACCAGCAGAGATCCGGGGGAAGGGCAGTATTTT. Its protein is CATSRDPGEGQYF.

The chain carries TRBV12-3 or TRBV12-4 and TRBJ1-1; D is perhaps TRBD1 (6 bases). The V and J ends lost 2 bases and 6 bases respectively, with 10 bases between them. This CDR3 has 13 residues. The chain's CDR3 is CASSLWGGPEAFF. The CDR3 nucleotides are TGTGCCAGCAGTTTATGGGGGGGGCCTGAAGCTTTCTTT.

V usage is TRBV27 and J usage is TRBJ1-5, with 7 bases lining up with TRBD1. The germline V gene has CDR1 MNHEY and CDR2 SMNVEV (reference sequence). The trim removed 8 bases at V and 0 bases at J, leaving 7 bases unmatched. The CDR3 runs to 15 residues. The CDR3 bases are TGTGCCAGCTTGGGGACAGTTTATAGCAATCAGCCCCAGCATTTT. Protein sequence: CASLGTVYSNQPQHF.

Only a few counts were recorded for this clone. This sequence joins TRBV6-2 or TRBV6-3 and TRBJ2-5; 11 nucleotides align to TRBD1. Germline V gene sequence: CDR1 MNHEY, CDR2 SVGEGT. V lost 5 bases and J lost 5; bases outside the gene matches: 1. The CDR3 consists of 13 residues. CDR3: CASSRDRGETQYF. CDR3 coding DNA: TGTGCCAGCAGTAGGGACAGGGGGGAGACCCAGTACTTC.

CDR3: CASSTGLTETQYF. CDR3 sequence (DNA): TGTGCCAGTAGTACGGGACTAACGGAGACCCAGTACTTC. The chain has TRBV19 and TRBJ2-5; 7 positions match TRBD2. The V and J ends lost 4 bases and 5 bases, in that order; junction bases with no gene match: 4. This CDR3 spans 13 amino acids. Germline CDR1 LNHDA, CDR2 SQIVND (reference sequence).

Here the CDR3 DNA reads TGTGCCAGCAGTGACTGGGCCGGGGAGCTGTTTTTT. It encodes CASSDWAGELFF. The rearrangement links TRBV9 to TRBJ2-2; D unclear. The CDR3 totals 12 residues. V lost 5 bases and J 6 bases, leaving 8 bases between the germline ends. Looked up from germline, CDR1 is SGDLS and CDR2 is YYNGEE.

This clone was found a few times. The same CDR3 arises from other DNA sequences in this sample as well. The chain recombines TRBV7-6 with TRBJ2-5; unclear D gene. Germline V gives CDR1 SGHVS, CDR2 FNYEAQ. The CDR3 length is 11 residues. Trimming removed 5 bases at V and 4 bases at J, with 5 bases between. The CDR3 DNA reads TGTGCCAGCAGCCCGGGAGAGACCCAGTACTTC. It codes for CASSPGETQYF.

This sequence joins TRBV27 and TRBJ2-7; TRBD1 might be the D (6 bases). Trimming shortened V by 6 bases and J by 10 bases, and 19 bases separated the two germline ends. Germline values: CDR1 MNHEY, CDR2 SMNVEV (reference sequence). The CDR3 has 13 amino acids. CDR3 DNA: TGTGCCAGCAGCCGCAATCCACAGGGCCTCCAGTACTTC. Translating it yields CASSRNPQGLQYF.

The V gene is TRBV3-1 (or the pseudogene TRBV3-2), the J gene TRBJ1-2, with TRBD1 as a possible D gene (5 bases). The V gene's germline CDR1 is LGHDT and CDR2 YNNKEL (reference sequence). Trimming cost V 4 bases and J 6 bases, with 9 bases left between them. The CDR3 is 12 amino acids. The CDR3 spells CASSRGGNGYTF. In DNA form, the CDR3 reads TGTGCCAGCAGCCGGGGGGGAAATGGCTACACCTTC.

The chain has TRBV18 and TRBJ1-3; 7 nucleotides match TRBD1. V was clipped by 4 bases and J by 0 bases; unmatched bases: 6. The CDR3 has 16 residues. Germline lookup yields CDR1 KGHSH and CDR2 LQKENI. The CDR3 DNA follows: TGTGCCAGCTCACAACTGACAGGGTTCTCTGGAAACACCATATATTTT. Amino acids: CASSQLTGFSGNTIYF.

In nucleotides, the CDR3 is TGTGCCAGCAGCTTAGCGCACAGAGACACTGAAGCTTTCTTT. Translation gives CASSLAHRDTEAFF. The gene calls are TRBV7-6 and TRBJ1-1; D gene unclear. CDR1 is SGHVS, CDR2 FNYEAQ, per germline. V lost 0 bases to trimming and J lost 3 bases, with 8 bases between them. The CDR3 has 14 residues.

V usage is TRBV5-4 and J usage is TRBJ1-4; 7 nucleotides agree with TRBD1. The CDR3 extends over 17 amino acids. The V gene's germline CDR1 is SGHNT and CDR2 YYREEE (reference sequence). The V and J ends lost 3 bases and 6 bases, in that order; junction bases with no gene match: 14. The CDR3 nucleotides read TGTGCCAGCAGCTCGTCGCAAAGGGGGCAGGGGCATGAAAAACTGTTTTTT. Translated: CASSSSQRGQGHEKLFF. The full variable domain, rest sourced from reference TRBV5-4 and TRBJ1-4, is ETGVTQSPTHLIKTRGQQVTLRCSSQSGHNTVSWYQQALGQGPQFIFQYYREEENGRGNFPPRFSGLQFPNYSSELNVNALELDDSALYLCASSSSQRGQGHEKLFFGSGTQLSVL.

The chain carries TRBV5-4 and TRBJ1-1; 10 nucleotides align to TRBD1. V dropped 4 bases and J dropped 9; count of bases not matched to a gene: 6. This CDR3 comprises 13 residues. From germline, CDR1 is SGHNT and CDR2 YYREEE (reference sequence). CDR3 nucleotides: TGTGCCAGCAGCCTCGGACAGGGGGACAAAGCTTTCTTT. Protein: CASSLGQGDKAFF.